The 14 T cell receptor beta chains presented below share a single source sample, sequenced in a study of T cell clonotyping in hematopoietic cell transplantation. Time point here: recipient sample about 28 days before transplant, after cytoreduction. Clones were read by immunoSEQ multiplex PCR, and TCRdb kept only the in-frame ones, dropping some. The sample has about 19,000 clones, roughly 80% seen once. Sequencing was performed on peripheral blood mononuclear cells, taken before stem cell transplant. The receptors here all came from a man aged 55-75 years with acute myeloid leukemia. Some clones in this sample may be carry-over from other donors' samples.

This clone was counted a few times. The gene calls are TRBV30 and TRBJ1-5; D ambiguous. V shed 3 bases and J shed 5 bases, with 17 bases lying between them. The CDR3 has 15 amino acids. Per the germline V gene, CDR1 is GTSNPN and CDR2 is SVGIG (reference sequence). The DNA of the CDR3 is TGTGCCTGGAGACCACCGGGTGGGAGGGATCAGCCCCAGCATTTT. Protein product: CAWRPPGGRDQPQHF.

The chain joins TRBV28 to TRBJ2-1, with 9 bases lining up with TRBD1. The CDR3 runs to 14 residues. Per the germline V gene, CDR1 is MDHEN and CDR2 is SYDVKM. V trimming: 5 bases; J trimming: 8 bases; junction bases outside the gene matches: 7. CDR3 nucleotides: TGTGCCAGCAGTCGGGACAGGGTTTTGGATGAGCAGTTCTTC. It yields the protein CASSRDRVLDEQFF.

This chain uses TRBV7-2 with TRBJ1-6; 9 bases match TRBD1. The CDR3 is made up of 15 amino acids. CDR1 and CDR2 from the germline V gene are SGHTA and FQGNSA. The trim removed 7 bases at V and 7 bases at J, leaving 8 bases unmatched. The CDR3 DNA reads as TGTGCCAGCACCCAGACAGGGGGTGGGAATTCACCCCTCCACTTT. Translated, it gives CASTQTGGGNSPLHF.

This rearrangement joins TRBV20-1 to TRBJ1-1; D uncertain. The CDR3 loop spans 11 amino acids. The germline V and J ends were trimmed by 6 bases and 7 bases, with 12 bases remaining between them. Germline assignment: CDR1 DFQATT and CDR2 SNEGSKA (reference sequence). The CDR3 loop reads CSARGWIEAFF. The CDR3 DNA reads as TGCAGTGCCCGCGGGTGGATTGAAGCTTTCTTT.

The chain combines TRBV6-6 with TRBJ2-2; weak D call: TRBD2 (6 bases). The CDR3 covers 13 residues. The V gene's germline CDR1 is MNHNY and CDR2 SVGAGI (reference sequence). The germline V and J ends were trimmed by 8 bases and 6 bases, with 13 bases remaining between them. Here the CDR3 reads CASGTGVAGELFF. The CDR3 DNA reads as TGTGCCAGCGGAACGGGGGTTGCCGGGGAGCTGTTTTTT.

V and J are TRBV27 and TRBJ1-6; maybe TRBD1 (6 bases). CDR1 and CDR2 from the germline V gene are MNHEY and SMNVEV (reference sequence). V shed 5 bases and J shed 6 bases, with 11 bases lying between them. The CDR3 has 14 amino acids. For the CDR3, the DNA is TGTGCCAGCAGTGTCAGGGGATCTAATTCACCCCTCCACTTT. Amino acids: CASSVRGSNSPLHF.

The rearrangement joins TRBV19 to TRBJ2-4, with 7 bases lining up with TRBD1. J lost 0 bases, V lost 4 bases, and 6 bases had no gene match. The CDR3 runs 16 residues. Germline values: CDR1 LNHDA, CDR2 SQIVND (reference sequence). The CDR3: CASSTLQGRAKNIQYF. The CDR3 DNA reads TGTGCCAGTAGTACCCTACAGGGGCGAGCCAAAAACATTCAGTACTTC.

The chain joins TRBV30 to TRBJ2-5, with 10 bases identical to TRBD2. Germline V lookup: CDR1 GTSNPN, CDR2 SVGIG (reference sequence). Trimming at V came to 3 bases and at J to 3 bases, leaving 4 bases not matched to a gene. The CDR3 has 14 residues. The CDR3 DNA is TGTGCCTGGAGGCTAGCGGGGGCAAAAGAGACCCAGTACTTC. This codes for CAWRLAGAKETQYF.

The chain links TRBV5-1 to TRBJ2-2, with 9 nucleotides matching TRBD2. The germline V gene encodes CDR1 SGHRS and CDR2 YFSETQ. The CDR3 contains 16 residues. Trimming at V came to 0 bases and at J to 7 bases, leaving 7 bases not matched to a gene. The CDR3, as DNA: TGCGCCAGCAGCTTGGACGGCGGGGGGGAGTACGGGGAGCTGTTTTTT. Protein: CASSLDGGGEYGELFF.

J is TRBJ1-5 and V is TRBV4-1; perhaps TRBD1 as D (5 bases). This CDR3 contains 17 residues. V was clipped by 0 bases and J by 7 bases, with 19 bases between them. Germline values: CDR1 MGHRA, CDR2 YSYEKL. The DNA of the CDR3 is TGCGCCAGCAGCCAAGATCTCGGGGCCTATCGGGTGCAGCCCCAGCATTTT. This translates into CASSQDLGAYRVQPQHF.

The chain combines TRBV7-2 with TRBJ2-4; D gene uncertain. CDR1 is SGHTA, CDR2 FQGNSA, per germline. The CDR3 totals 18 residues. Trimming cost V 1 base and J 0 bases, with 16 bases left between them. The CDR3 sequence is CASSLDIYRHLAKNIQYF. The CDR3 DNA reads TGTGCCAGCAGCTTAGATATCTATAGACATCTAGCCAAAAACATTCAGTACTTC.

The chain recombines TRBV7-3 with TRBJ2-3; TRBD2 aligns across 7 bases. There are 15 residues in the CDR3. Germline lookup yields CDR1 SGHTA and CDR2 FQGTGA. Trimming at V came to 5 bases and at J to 5 bases, leaving 10 bases not matched to a gene. DNA for the CDR3: TGTGCCAGCAGCCCCGGACTAGTTTCGGGAGATACGCAGTATTTT. Protein product: CASSPGLVSGDTQYF.

The gene calls are TRBV4-3 and TRBJ1-2, with 7 positions matching TRBD1. The V gene's germline CDR1 is LGHNA and CDR2 YSLEER. Losses at the gene ends were 4 bases for V and 4 bases for J; bases not matched to a gene: 12. The CDR3 is made up of 16 amino acids. CDR3 nucleotides: TGCGCCAGCAGCCTGGGAGGGACAGACCTATCCTATGGCTACACCTTC. Residues: CASSLGGTDLSYGYTF.

The chain is built from TRBV7-6 and TRBJ1-1; a weak D match, TRBD1 (5 bases). This CDR3 is built from 13 residues. Looked up from germline, CDR1 is SGHVS and CDR2 is FNYEAQ. V lost 8 bases to trimming and J lost 1 base, with 11 bases between them. The CDR3, as DNA: TGTGCCAGCCGGGGGAATTGGAACACTGAAGCTTTCTTT. Its translation: CASRGNWNTEAFF.